This T cell receptor beta chain is from a study of blood T cell repertoires in COVID-19. The data were produced by immunoSEQ multiplex PCR, yet TCRdb's version contains in-frame clones alone and is incomplete. The sample contains about 190,000 clones, around 80% of which appear only once. Trimming removed 4 bases at V and 3 bases at J, with 13 bases between. The length of the CDR3 is 14 residues. From germline, CDR1 is LNHNV and CDR2 YYDKDF (reference sequence). The source is a man aged 30 to 39 with active or convalescent COVID-19. V is TRBV15 and J is TRBJ2-7; maybe TRBD2 (5 bases). Sequences were obtained from peripheral blood. CDR3 loop: CATSKDRGIYEQYF. The DNA for the CDR3 is TGTGCCACCAGCAAAGACCGAGGGATCTACGAGCAGTACTTC.